This T cell receptor beta chain was found in a study of blood T cell repertoires in COVID-19. The germline gives CDR1 SGHRS, CDR2 YFSETQ. The V end lost 4 bases, the J end lost 5 bases, and 12 bases lay between the germline ends. CDR3 size: 13 residues. This clone has a single count. The data were produced by immunoSEQ multiplex PCR, yet TCRdb's version contains in-frame clones alone and is incomplete. The profile shows a few hundred thousand clones, 87% of them singletons. The sample was PBMCs or T cells enriched from blood (not recorded which). This TCR was sampled from a woman in her 30s who had recovered from COVID-19. This chain links TRBV5-1 with TRBJ1-1; perhaps TRBD1 as D (5 bases). Here the CDR3 reads CASSNTGGTEAFF. For the CDR3, the DNA is TGCGCCAGCAGCAATACGGGGGGGACTGAAGCTTTCTTT.